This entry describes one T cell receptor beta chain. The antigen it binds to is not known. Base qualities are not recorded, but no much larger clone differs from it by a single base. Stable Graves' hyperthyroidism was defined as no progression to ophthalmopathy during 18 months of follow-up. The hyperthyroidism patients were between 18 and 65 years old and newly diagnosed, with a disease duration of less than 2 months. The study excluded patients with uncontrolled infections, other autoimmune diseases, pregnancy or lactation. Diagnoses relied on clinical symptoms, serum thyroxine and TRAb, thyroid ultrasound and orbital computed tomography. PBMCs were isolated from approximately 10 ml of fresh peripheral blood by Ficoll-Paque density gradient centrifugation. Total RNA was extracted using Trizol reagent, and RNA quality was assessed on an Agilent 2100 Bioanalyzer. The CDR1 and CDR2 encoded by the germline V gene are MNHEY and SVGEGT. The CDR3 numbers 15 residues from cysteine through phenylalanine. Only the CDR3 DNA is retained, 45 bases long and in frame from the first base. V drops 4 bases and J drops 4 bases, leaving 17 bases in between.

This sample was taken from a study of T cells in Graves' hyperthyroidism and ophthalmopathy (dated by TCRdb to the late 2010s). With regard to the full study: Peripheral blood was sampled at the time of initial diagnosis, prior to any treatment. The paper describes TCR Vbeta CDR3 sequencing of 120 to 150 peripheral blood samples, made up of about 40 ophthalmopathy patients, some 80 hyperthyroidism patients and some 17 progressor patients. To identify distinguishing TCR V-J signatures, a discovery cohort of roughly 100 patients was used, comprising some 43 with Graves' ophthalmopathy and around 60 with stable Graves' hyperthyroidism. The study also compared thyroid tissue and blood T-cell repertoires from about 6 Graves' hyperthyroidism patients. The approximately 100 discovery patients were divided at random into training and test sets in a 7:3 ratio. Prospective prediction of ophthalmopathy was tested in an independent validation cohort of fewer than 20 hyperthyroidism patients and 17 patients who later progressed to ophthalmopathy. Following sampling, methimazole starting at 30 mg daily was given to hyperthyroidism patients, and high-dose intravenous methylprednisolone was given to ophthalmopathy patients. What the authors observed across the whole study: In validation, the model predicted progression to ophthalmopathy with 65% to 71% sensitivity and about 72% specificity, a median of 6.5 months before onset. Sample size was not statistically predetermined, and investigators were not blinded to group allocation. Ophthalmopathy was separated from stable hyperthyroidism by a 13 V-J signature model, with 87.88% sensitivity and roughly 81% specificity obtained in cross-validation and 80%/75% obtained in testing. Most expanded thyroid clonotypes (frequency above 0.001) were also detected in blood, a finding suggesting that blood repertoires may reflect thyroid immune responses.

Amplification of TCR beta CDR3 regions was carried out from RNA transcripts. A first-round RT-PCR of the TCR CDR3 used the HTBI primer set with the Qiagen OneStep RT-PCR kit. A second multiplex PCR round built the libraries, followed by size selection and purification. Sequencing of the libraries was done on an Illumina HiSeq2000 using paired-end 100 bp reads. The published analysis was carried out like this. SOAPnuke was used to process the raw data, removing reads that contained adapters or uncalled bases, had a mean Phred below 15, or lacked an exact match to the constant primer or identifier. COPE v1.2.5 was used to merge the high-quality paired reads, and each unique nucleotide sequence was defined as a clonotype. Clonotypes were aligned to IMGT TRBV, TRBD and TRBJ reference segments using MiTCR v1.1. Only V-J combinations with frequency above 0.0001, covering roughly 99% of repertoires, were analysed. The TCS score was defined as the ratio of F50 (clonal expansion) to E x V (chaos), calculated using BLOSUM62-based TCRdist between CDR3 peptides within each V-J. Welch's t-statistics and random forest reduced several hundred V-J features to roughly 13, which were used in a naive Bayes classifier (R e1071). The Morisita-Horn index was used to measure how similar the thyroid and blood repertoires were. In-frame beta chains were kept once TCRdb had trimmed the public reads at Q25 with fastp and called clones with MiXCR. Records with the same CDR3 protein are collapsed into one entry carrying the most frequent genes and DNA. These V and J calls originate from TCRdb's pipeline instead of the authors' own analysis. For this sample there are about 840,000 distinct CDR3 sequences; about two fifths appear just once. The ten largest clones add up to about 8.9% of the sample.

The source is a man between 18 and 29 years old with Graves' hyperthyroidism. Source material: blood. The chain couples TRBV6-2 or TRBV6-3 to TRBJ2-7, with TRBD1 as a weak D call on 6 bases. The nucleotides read TGTGCCAGCAGTTTCCTGGGACAAGCTGGGTACGAGCAGTACTTC. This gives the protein CASSFLGQAGYEQYF.